This T cell receptor (beta chain) comes out of a study of cytomegalovirus exposure and HLA in healthy donors. Regarding the study as a whole: Later analysis suggested links between common viral pathogens and several top significant clusters. Presence/absence results assume similar sequencing depth per donor, which may not hold. The productive fraction for most TCR beta V segments was about 87% or about 30% in an earlier analysis.

With respect to this clone: Its antigen is as yet unknown.

Trimming stripped 0 bases from V and 4 bases from J, with 14 bases between. Per germline, CDR1 SGDLS and CDR2 YYNGEE. The CDR3 is made up of 16 amino acids. Primers for the PCR totalled 60 Vbeta and 13 Jbeta. How the authors handled the data: Roughly 80 million unique TCR beta chains, roughly 11 million shared, were counted in a later analysis. The protocol was immunoSEQ multiplex PCR, while the TCRdb copy is restricted to in-frame clones and leaves out a portion. Clone size and V and J calls were adopted from that table, with D and trimming inferred from the DNA. The listing contains more than 60,000 clones.

The receptor's source is a boy under 18 in good health and CMV-seronegative. The sample was PBMCs. The J gene is TRBJ2-4, the V gene TRBV9; D is possibly TRBD2 (5 bases). The CDR3 DNA is TGTGCCAGCAGCGTAGCTATAGGGCCGGGGAAAAACATTCAGTACTTC. Encoded protein: CASSVAIGPGKNIQYF.